The rows below give T cell receptor beta chains drawn from one sample of a study of T cell responses to AZD1222 COVID-19 vaccine. Here immunoSEQ multiplex PCR was the method, and the copy in TCRdb shows in-frame clones only, minus some. The sample lists 120,000 or so clones; 92% were seen once. This specimen consisted of peripheral blood, obtained on day 0 of AZD1222 vaccination. These receptor sequences come from an adult in good health. Both conserved end residues are part of each CDR3. A D gene is named only where the DNA matches it firmly. Clone size appears in some rows only: once, few, many, or a class for an expanded clone.

>TRBV6-5|TRBJ2-4|NA|NA
TGTGCCAGCAGTTCTAAACCAGGCATAGCCAAAAACATTCAGTACTTC
CASSSKPGIAKNIQYF
>TRBV4-1|TRBJ2-1|TRBD2|NA
TGCGCCAGCAGCCAAGACACCCGCCCTAGCGGGAGCTACAATGAGCAGTTCTTC
CASSQDTRPSGSYNEQFF
>TRBV6-1|TRBJ1-1|TRBD1|once
TGTGCCAGCAGTGATCGGACAGGACATGAAGCTTTCTTT
CASSDRTGHEAFF
>TRBV6-6|TRBJ2-1|NA|once
TGTGCCAGCAGTTACTACGGTTTAAGCAATGAGCAGTTCTTC
CASSYYGLSNEQFF
>TRBV7-2|TRBJ1-3|NA|NA
TGTGCCAGCAGCCAAGACAGGAGAAACACCATATATTTT
CASSQDRRNTIYF
>TRBV28|TRBJ1-1|NA|NA
TGTGCCAGCACCCGACAGGTGGGAGGTGAAGCTTTCTTT
CASTRQVGGEAFF
>TRBV9|TRBJ2-3|TRBD2|few
TGTGCCAGCAGCGTAGTCCCGGGGGGAGATACGCAGTATTTT
CASSVVPGGDTQYF
>TRBV30|TRBJ1-1|NA|NA
TGTGCCTGGGCTAGGGTGGTAGGAGCCATGAACACTGAAGCTTTCTTT
CAWARVVGAMNTEAFF
>TRBV7-3|TRBJ2-3|TRBD2|NA
TGTGCCAGCAGCCCTAGCGGGAGCTCAGATACGCAGTATTTT
CASSPSGSSDTQYF
>TRBV3-1/TRBV3-2|TRBJ1-1|NA|NA
TGTGCCAGCAGCCATCGGGACCCCCCTTGCGCTTTCTTT
CASSHRDPPCAFF
>TRBV5-1|TRBJ1-2|NA|NA
TGCGCCAGCAGCGCCCGGCGGGACAACTATGGCTACACCTTC
CASSARRDNYGYTF
>TRBV18|TRBJ1-1|NA|NA
TGTGCCAGCTCACGGGATCAGGAGAACACTGAAGCTTTCTTT
CASSRDQENTEAFF
>TRBV29-1|TRBJ1-1|NA|NA
TGCAGCGTTGCTTGGCAGGGCACTGAAGCTTTCTTT
CSVAWQGTEAFF
>TRBV7-9|TRBJ1-2|TRBD1|NA
TGTGCCAGCAGCTGGGGACAGGGGGACTATGGCTACACCTTC
CASSWGQGDYGYTF
>TRBV7-9|TRBJ2-7|NA|NA
TGTGCCAGCAGCGTTGACTACGAGCAGTACTTC
CASSVDYEQYF
>TRBV7-9|TRBJ1-1|NA|NA
TGTGCCAGCAGCTCCTACATGGAAGCTTTCTTT
CASSSYMEAFF
>TRBV14|TRBJ2-2|NA|NA
TGTGCCAGCAGCCAAGTTGCTCCGGGACAAGGGAACACCGGGGAGCTGTTTTTT
CASSQVAPGQGNTGELFF
>TRBV3-1/TRBV3-2|TRBJ1-2|NA|NA
TGTGCCAGCAGCCGAACTCGACAACCCTATTATGGCTACACCTTC
CASSRTRQPYYGYTF
>TRBV18|TRBJ1-2|NA|NA
TGTGCCAGCTCACCACCTTCGACGGGGGCTTACTATGGCTACACCTTC
CASSPPSTGAYYGYTF
>TRBV30|TRBJ2-1|NA|NA
TGTGCCTGGTTAGGCTGGGGGAGCTCCTACAATGAGCAGTTCTTC
CAWLGWGSSYNEQFF
>TRBV5-4|TRBJ2-1|TRBD1|NA
TGTGCCAGCAGCCGGGACAGGGCATACAATGAGCAGTTCTTC
CASSRDRAYNEQFF
>TRBV30|TRBJ2-7|NA|once
TGTGCCTGGAGTGTAACCTACGAGCAGTACTTC
CAWSVTYEQYF
>TRBV6-6|TRBJ1-2|NA|NA
TGTGCCAGCAACATCTATCCAGGCTATGGCTACACCTTC
CASNIYPGYGYTF
>TRBV28|TRBJ2-1|TRBD2|once
TGTGCCACCCCAAAGGAGCGGGACCTGAGAAATGAGCAGTTCTTC
CATPKERDLRNEQFF
>TRBV5-5|TRBJ1-2|TRBD1|NA
TGTGCCAGCAGCTTACAGGGGCCGCGGGTGTATGACTACACCTTC
CASSLQGPRVYDYTF
>TRBV24-1|TRBJ2-1|TRBD2|NA
TGTGCCACCAGTGATTTGGGATCCGAGGGACTAGCGGACTACAATGAGCAGTTCTTC
CATSDLGSEGLADYNEQFF
>TRBV9|TRBJ2-3|NA|once
TGTGCCAGCAGCGTATCAGCGACTAGCACAGATACGCAGTATTTT
CASSVSATSTDTQYF
>TRBV21-1|TRBJ1-2|NA|NA
TGTGCCAGCAGCAAGCCGGGCCCCTCTAACTATGGCTACACCTTC
CASSKPGPSNYGYTF
>TRBV7-2|TRBJ2-1|NA|NA
TGTGCCAGCAGCTTAGCGAACCAGCGGAGAAATGAGCAGTTCTTC
CASSLANQRRNEQFF
>TRBV5-1|TRBJ2-7|TRBD2|NA
TGCGCCAGCAGCTGGGGGACTAGCGGCGAGCAGTACTTC
CASSWGTSGEQYF
>TRBV19|TRBJ2-7|NA|NA
TGTGCCAGTAGTGCCGGATTCGGCTCCTACGAGCAGTACTTC
CASSAGFGSYEQYF
>TRBV7-3|TRBJ2-3|NA|once
TGTGCCAGCAGCTTAAGAGGTGGGGGCACAGATACGCAGTATTTT
CASSLRGGGTDTQYF
>TRBV27|TRBJ2-2|NA|NA
TGTGCCAGCAGAATGAAATCGGGTTACACCGGGGAGCTGTTTTTT
CASRMKSGYTGELFF
>TRBV6-2/TRBV6-3|TRBJ2-7|NA|NA
TGTGCCAGCAGCCCCAGGGGAGGGCTACTGCCCGAGCAGTACTTC
CASSPRGGLLPEQYF
>TRBV18|TRBJ1-1|NA|NA
TGTGCCAGCTCACCACCGGGTCCGGGGGCCGGCACTGAAGCTTTCTTT
CASSPPGPGAGTEAFF
>TRBV7-4|TRBJ1-5|NA|NA
TGTGCCAGCAGCTTAAAGGTAAGGGGTCTCAATCAGCCCCAGCATTTT
CASSLKVRGLNQPQHF
>TRBV25-1|TRBJ2-1|NA|NA
TGTGCCAGCACCCCGGACAGCCGCAGCGAGCAGTTCTTC
CASTPDSRSEQFF
>TRBV29-1|TRBJ2-1|NA|NA
TGCAGCGTTCGTGTAGATGAGCAGTTCTTC
CSVRVDEQFF
>TRBV7-9|TRBJ2-7|NA|NA
TGTGCCAGCAGCTTATTCCGTAACTCCTACGAGCAGTACTTC
CASSLFRNSYEQYF
>TRBV6-5|TRBJ1-2|TRBD1|NA
TGTGCCAGCTCGGCAGGGGGAGGCTATGGCTACACCTTC
CASSAGGGYGYTF
>TRBV3-1/TRBV3-2|TRBJ1-1|NA|NA
TGTGCCAGCAGCCAAGCGGGGCTGGGCACTGAAGCTTTCTTT
CASSQAGLGTEAFF
>TRBV2|TRBJ1-2|TRBD1|NA
TGTGCCAGCACCGACAGGGGCTCCGCTTTGGGCTACACCTTC
CASTDRGSALGYTF
>TRBV9|TRBJ1-3|TRBD1|NA
TGTGCCAGCAGCGTTGGACAGGGCCGCTCTGGAAACACCATATATTTT
CASSVGQGRSGNTIYF
>TRBV2|TRBJ2-7|NA|once
TGTGCCAGCAGTGAGCCGGGCCTCTACGAGCAGTACTTC
CASSEPGLYEQYF